These T cell receptor beta chains were read from a single sample in a study of OX40 agonist ivuxolimab in advanced cancers. The data were produced by immunoSEQ multiplex PCR, yet TCRdb's version contains in-frame clones alone and is incomplete. The table has 30,000 or so clones, over 60% seen once. Material: CD4+ or CD8+ T cells sorted from blood, obtained in a trial of the OX40 agonist ivuxolimab. These receptor sequences come from an adult with an advanced solid tumor such as melanoma, head and neck, liver or kidney cancer. Both conserved end residues are part of each CDR3. The order of the fields is V gene, J gene, D gene, clone size, CDR3 DNA, CDR3 protein. A D gene is named only where the DNA matches it firmly. The size entry is marked missing in some rows and otherwise reads once, few, many or a size class.

TRBV7-2	TRBJ2-1	-	-	TGTGCCAGCAGCTCGTCTGGTCCGGGGAAAACCTACAATGAGCAGTTCTTC	CASSSSGPGKTYNEQFF
TRBV28	TRBJ1-5	-	-	TGTGCCAGCGGGGCAGTCAATCAGCCCCAGCATTTT	CASGAVNQPQHF
TRBV5-6	TRBJ1-6	TRBD1	-	TGTGCCAGCTGCGACAGGGGCCTTTATAGCTCCTATAATTCACCCCTCCACTTT	CASCDRGLYSSYNSPLHF
TRBV11-2	TRBJ1-6	-	-	TGTGCCAGCAGCGCATCACCAGGGGCGGATTCACCCCTCCACTTT	CASSASPGADSPLHF
TRBV7-2	TRBJ1-5	-	-	TGTGCCAGCAGCTTAGCTGGGGCTAGCAATCAGCCCCAGCATTTT	CASSLAGASNQPQHF
TRBV27	TRBJ2-7	-	-	TGTGCCAGCAGTTTCGGGATAGGAGAGCAGTACTTC	CASSFGIGEQYF
TRBV19	TRBJ1-5	-	-	TGTGCCAGTAGTCGGGGATGGGAGGGGCAAAATCAGCCCCAGCATTTT	CASSRGWEGQNQPQHF
TRBV11-3	TRBJ2-3	TRBD2	-	TGTGCCAGCAGCCCGGGACTAGCGGGACCAGATACGCAGTATTTT	CASSPGLAGPDTQYF
TRBV2	TRBJ1-1	-	-	TGTGCCAGCAGTGAAGAGGCTGCGACTGAAGCTTTCTTT	CASSEEAATEAFF
TRBV5-6	TRBJ1-2	-	-	TGTGCCAGCAGCCCGGCCAGGGACTATGGCTACACCTTC	CASSPARDYGYTF
TRBV19	TRBJ2-2	-	-	TGTGCCAGTTGTCCCGGGACAACGAACACCGGGGAGCTGTTTTTT	CASCPGTTNTGELFF
TRBV2	TRBJ1-5	TRBD1	-	TGTGCCAGCAGTCAGGACAGGGGGAATCAGCCCCAGCATTTT	CASSQDRGNQPQHF
TRBV7-2	TRBJ2-1	TRBD1	-	TGTGCCAGCAGCTCCAACCGGGACAGGGGTAGGAATGAGCAGTTCTTC	CASSSNRDRGRNEQFF
TRBV27	TRBJ2-3	-	-	TGTGCCAGCAGTTTCAAATGGGGCACAGATACGCAGTATTTT	CASSFKWGTDTQYF
TRBV11-2	TRBJ2-1	-	-	TGTGCCAGCAGCTTCCTTTCTGCGGCGGCGCAGTTCTTC	CASSFLSAAAQFF
TRBV5-1	TRBJ1-1	TRBD1	-	TGCGCCAGCAGCTTGAACCCGGGACAGGGGAACACTGAAGCTTTCTTT	CASSLNPGQGNTEAFF
TRBV4-2	TRBJ2-3	-	-	TGTGCCAGCAGCCAGCCCCCTTTACAGGGATTTAGCGAAGATACGCAGTATTTT	CASSQPPLQGFSEDTQYF
TRBV2	TRBJ2-2	-	-	TGTGCCAGCAGTGGGCAGGGGAACACCGGGGAGCTGTTTTTT	CASSGQGNTGELFF
TRBV5-8	TRBJ1-4	TRBD1	-	TGTGCCAGCAGCCCCGGGGACAGATCAAATGAAAAACTGTTTTTT	CASSPGDRSNEKLFF
TRBV6-5	TRBJ2-7	TRBD1	once	TGTGCCAGCAGAAAGGACAGGGCCGCCTACGAGCAGTACTTC	CASRKDRAAYEQYF
TRBV19	TRBJ2-1	-	few	TGTGCCAGTAGGGGGGCTAGTAACAATGAGCAGTTCTTC	CASRGASNNEQFF
TRBV5-1	TRBJ1-1	-	-	TGCGCCAGCAGCTTAGGGGTAGGCGCTGAAGCTTTCTTT	CASSLGVGAEAFF
TRBV6-1	TRBJ2-1	-	-	TGTGCCAGCAGTGGGCGTTGGGGTCCCAATGAGCAGTTCTTC	CASSGRWGPNEQFF
TRBV6-5	TRBJ2-5	-	once	TGTGCCAGCAGTTACGGGACTGTAGGGACCCAGTACTTC	CASSYGTVGTQYF
TRBV5-1	TRBJ2-3	-	-	TGCGCCAGCAGCCCTCTGCCGGGACAAGTAGATACGCAGTATTTT	CASSPLPGQVDTQYF
TRBV4-1	TRBJ1-1	-	-	TGCGCCAGCAGAGGGGGGGTAAGGGGGGGCCTGAACACTGAAGCTTTCTTT	CASRGGVRGGLNTEAFF
TRBV2	TRBJ1-6	-	once	TGTGCCAGCAGTTCCCAGAGCAGGGGATATAATTCACCCCTCCACTTT	CASSSQSRGYNSPLHF
TRBV18	TRBJ1-6	TRBD1	-	TGTGCCAGCTCATTCAACGACAGGGCAGGTTATTCACCCCTCCACTTT	CASSFNDRAGYSPLHF
TRBV10-3	TRBJ2-7	-	-	TGTGCCATCAGTGGGAGTGGCAGGCTATACGAGCAGTACTTC	CAISGSGRLYEQYF
TRBV2	TRBJ2-3	TRBD1	-	TGTGCCAGCAGTCAGACAGGGATCTATAGCACAGATACGCAGTATTTT	CASSQTGIYSTDTQYF
TRBV5-1	TRBJ2-3	-	-	TGCGCCAGCAGCTTGGTTCAGACCTCTCACACAGATACGCAGTATTTT	CASSLVQTSHTDTQYF
TRBV6-6	TRBJ1-1	-	-	TGTGCCAGCAGAAAGGTAGTGAACACTGAAGCTTTCTTT	CASRKVVNTEAFF
TRBV19	TRBJ1-1	-	-	TGTGCCAGTAGTATCCCAGGGAGTAACACTGAAGCTTTCTTT	CASSIPGSNTEAFF
TRBV30	TRBJ2-7	TRBD1	-	TGTGCCTGGAGTGTACCGGGGACAGCCCACTACGAGCAGTACTTC	CAWSVPGTAHYEQYF
TRBV30	TRBJ1-2	TRBD1	few	TGTGCCTGGGACGGGACAGGGAGGAGTGGCTACACCTTC	CAWDGTGRSGYTF
TRBV30	TRBJ1-2	-	-	TGTGCCTGGAGTGCGCCGGTAACTCTAAGAGGCTACACCTTC	CAWSAPVTLRGYTF
TRBV11-2	TRBJ2-2	-	-	TGTGCCAGCAGCGGCGGGACAGTGAACACCGGGGAGCTGTTTTTT	CASSGGTVNTGELFF
TRBV19	TRBJ2-1	TRBD1	few	TGTGCCAGTCGCTCTCCGGGACAGGGGGTACATGAGCAGTTCTTC	CASRSPGQGVHEQFF
TRBV7-9	TRBJ2-1	TRBD2	once	TGTGCCAGCAGCTTAGGGGGACTAGCGATTCAGTTCTTC	CASSLGGLAIQFF
TRBV11-2	TRBJ2-3	TRBD1	-	TGTGCCAGCAGTATTGGGGACAGACTCACAGATACGCAGTATTTT	CASSIGDRLTDTQYF
TRBV7-9	TRBJ2-3	-	-	TGTGCCAGCAGCCGGGGGACAGATACGCAGTATTTT	CASSRGTDTQYF
TRBV2	TRBJ2-5	-	-	TGTGCCAGCAGATGGTCTCCACGGGAGACCCAGTACTTC	CASRWSPRETQYF
TRBV6-5	TRBJ2-7	TRBD1	-	TGTGCCAGCAGTTACAACAGGGACAGGTACGAGCAGTACTTC	CASSYNRDRYEQYF
TRBV2	TRBJ1-4	-	-	TGTGCCGGGGGGGCTATAGGTGAAAAACTGTTTTTT	CAGGAIGEKLFF
TRBV21-1	TRBJ2-7	-	-	TGTGCCAGCCACAACCTCGGCAGGGGTAATGAGCAGTACTTC	CASHNLGRGNEQYF
TRBV6-1	TRBJ2-5	-	-	TGTGCCAGCAGTGAAGGTTGGGAGACCCAGTACTTC	CASSEGWETQYF
TRBV10-2	TRBJ2-7	-	-	TGCGCCAGCAGACTCTCCAGGGGCGAGACCTACGAGCAGTACTTC	CASRLSRGETYEQYF
TRBV5-1	TRBJ2-7	-	-	TGCGCCAGCAGCTTGGATCGGGGGAAGACCCTAGGGTACGAGCAGTACTTC	CASSLDRGKTLGYEQYF
TRBV7-6	TRBJ1-1	TRBD1	-	TGTGCCAGCAGCTTACAGGGACAGGGTGAAGCTTTCTTT	CASSLQGQGEAFF
TRBV6-5	TRBJ2-7	-	-	TGTGCCAGCAGCAGGAGGGACGGTTCCTACGAGCAGTACTTC	CASSRRDGSYEQYF
TRBV6-1	TRBJ2-2	TRBD2	few	TGTGCCAGCAGTGACTTAGCGGGGGGGCCTGGCGGGGAGCTGTTTTTT	CASSDLAGGPGGELFF
TRBV4-1	TRBJ2-7	TRBD2	-	TGCGCCAGCAGCCAAGATAGTAGCGGGGGATACGAGCAGTACTTC	CASSQDSSGGYEQYF
TRBV27	TRBJ2-3	-	-	TGTGCCAGCAGTCCCCGACTACACACAGATACGCAGTATTTT	CASSPRLHTDTQYF
TRBV10-2	TRBJ2-2	-	-	TGCGCCAGCCAGGACCCCTGGGTTCCCGGGCTTAACACCGGGGAGCTGTTTTTT	CASQDPWVPGLNTGELFF
TRBV6-5	TRBJ2-5	-	medium-sized	TGTGCCAGCAGCCGATCCCAAGAGACCCAGTACTTC	CASSRSQETQYF
TRBV6-1	TRBJ1-1	TRBD1	-	TGTGCCAGCAGTTTGACAGGGATTGGCACTGAAGCTTTCTTT	CASSLTGIGTEAFF
TRBV18	TRBJ1-1	-	-	TGTGCCAGCTCACCAACACAGGCGGGAGTGAACACTGAAGCTTTCTTT	CASSPTQAGVNTEAFF
TRBV4-1	TRBJ1-5	-	-	TGCGCCAGCAGCCAAGTACAGGGCGGCAATCAGCCCCAGCATTTT	CASSQVQGGNQPQHF
TRBV4-1	TRBJ2-5	-	-	TGCGCCAGCAGCCAAGACCGGACAAGCTCGAAAGAAGAGACCCAGTACTTC	CASSQDRTSSKEETQYF
TRBV5-6	TRBJ1-3	-	-	TGTGCCAGCAGCAGCTTGCGGTTGCGACAGTACTCTGGAAACACCATATATTTT	CASSSLRLRQYSGNTIYF